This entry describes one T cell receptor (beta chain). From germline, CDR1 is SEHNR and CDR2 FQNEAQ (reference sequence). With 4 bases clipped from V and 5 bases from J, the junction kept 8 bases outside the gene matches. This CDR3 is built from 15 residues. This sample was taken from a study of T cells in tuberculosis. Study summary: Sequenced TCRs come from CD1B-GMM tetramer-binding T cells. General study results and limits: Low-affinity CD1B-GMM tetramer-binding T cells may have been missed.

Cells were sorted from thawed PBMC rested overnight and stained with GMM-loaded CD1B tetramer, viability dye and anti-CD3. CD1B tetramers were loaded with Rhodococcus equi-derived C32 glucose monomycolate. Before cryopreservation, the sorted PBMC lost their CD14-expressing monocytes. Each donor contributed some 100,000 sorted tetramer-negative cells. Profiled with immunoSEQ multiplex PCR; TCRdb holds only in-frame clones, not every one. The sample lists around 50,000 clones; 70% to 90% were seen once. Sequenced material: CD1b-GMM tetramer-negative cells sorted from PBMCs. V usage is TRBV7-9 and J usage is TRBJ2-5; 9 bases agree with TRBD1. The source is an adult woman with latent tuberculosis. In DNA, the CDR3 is TGTGCCAGCAGCTACGTACAGGGGGCCTGGGAGACCCAGTACTTC. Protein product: CASSYVQGAWETQYF.